The following is a TCR beta chain sequence with its context. What it binds is not known. Authors' processing steps: CDR3 differences across clinicopathological groups were used to build a distant-metastasis classifier for papillary thyroid cancer. With MiXCR, TCRdb reprocessed the PCR reads. The V and J calls here are based on TCRdb, not the publication. The table has fewer than 35,000 clones, roughly 29% seen once; the top ten hold about 32%. Germline CDR1 is SGHRS and CDR2 is YFSETQ. The CDR3 spans 13 residues. Trimming cost V 1 base and J 8 bases, with 9 bases left between them. No patient received treatment before thyroid surgery. This entry is derived from a study of metastatic and nonmetastatic thyroid tumors. Overall study context: Repertoire comparison spanned blood and tumor or nodule tissue of malignant and benign thyroid patients. General study results and limits: TCR beta diversity was reportedly significantly higher in malignant thyroid tumors than benign nodules, in blood and tumor.

The V call is TRBV5-1, the J call TRBJ1-4; D is uncertain. The sequence came from a female donor with papillary thyroid cancer or a benign thyroid nodule (not recorded which). Some clones in this sample may be carry-over from other donors' samples. The sequenced sample consisted of blood. CDR3: CASSLPTSEKLFF. The CDR3 DNA sequence: TGCGCCAGCAGCTTGCCGACAAGCGAAAAACTGTTTTTT.